Listed below are T cell receptor beta chains from one sample, sequenced in a study of regulatory T cells. Sequenced by immunoSEQ multiplex PCR; TCRdb stores in-frame clones only, minus some. Of around 32,000 clones listed, around 93% were seen once; the top ten hold around 1.5%. Sequencing was carried out using conventional CD4+ T cells sorted from blood. Source of these receptors: a young adult with CD3G deficiency. CDR3s include the opening cysteine and the closing phenylalanine or tryptophan.

>TRBV6-1|TRBJ1-6
CASSVDAGPNVSPLHF
>TRBV28|TRBJ2-3
CASILLPGQGTDTQYF
>TRBV19|TRBJ2-2
CASTRTSGRYTGELFF
>TRBV7-2|TRBJ1-5
CASSLLLVSGAGQPQHF
>TRBV5-1|TRBJ2-1
CASSSQASSGAVSYNEQFF
>TRBV7-2|TRBJ2-7
CASRPTSGAFYEQYF
>TRBV2|TRBJ2-3
CASSEGRGADTQYF
>TRBV5-1|TRBJ2-3
CASSLGPPGGPDTQYF
>TRBV6-1|TRBJ2-7
CASSEAATIYEQYF
>TRBV28|TRBJ2-7
CASSVTSGRAPYEQYF
>TRBV5-1|TRBJ2-7
CASSTDRGGEQYF
>TRBV6-1|TRBJ2-3
CASRGLAGSDTQYF
>TRBV6-1|TRBJ1-1
CASSRARGTEAFF
>TRBV28|TRBJ2-7
CASSPSGPPRVGEQYF
>TRBV4-3|TRBJ2-6
CASSRSGANVLTF
>TRBV28|TRBJ2-7
CASRRQGLTYEQYF
>TRBV5-1|TRBJ2-1
CASSIGQGKNEQFF
>TRBV7-2|TRBJ2-1
CASSLTGVVGEFF
>TRBV6-1|TRBJ1-1
CATATGEYTEAFF
>TRBV5-1|TRBJ2-5
CASSLGGSSEGETQYF
>TRBV5-1|TRBJ2-2
CASSLGPRAGNTGELFF
>TRBV5-1|TRBJ2-6
CASSLEGTGANVLTF
>TRBV28|TRBJ1-2
CASSLSSAGSGTYGYTF
>TRBV5-1|TRBJ2-3
CASSGGRLTDTQYF
>TRBV7-8|TRBJ2-7
CASSLASRRASYEQYF
>TRBV5-1|TRBJ2-2
CASSLSAGSGELFF
>TRBV23-1|TRBJ2-1
CASSQWPSTRNEQFF
>TRBV28|TRBJ1-2
CASRPTGSSGYTF
>TRBV28|TRBJ2-1
CASTHTGTSGRRSSYNEQFF
>TRBV7-2|TRBJ2-1
CASSESVAEYNEQFF
>TRBV28|TRBJ1-1
CASSSPPGTGGNTEAFF
>TRBV6-1|TRBJ2-3
CASRDDATDTQYF
>TRBV10-2|TRBJ2-4
CASSEPQGAKNIQYF
>TRBV4-3|TRBJ2-1
CASSQGLAGYNEQFF
>TRBV28|TRBJ1-4
CASSGETHNEKLFF
>TRBV9|TRBJ2-3
CASSVVTPSGTQYF
>TRBV18|TRBJ2-1
CASSPRGGKARNEQFF
>TRBV28|TRBJ1-2
CASSAPFRDRVGGYTF
>TRBV6-1|TRBJ2-1
CASTSDAPSPFF
>TRBV7-9|TRBJ1-1
CASSDQGRSTEAFF
>TRBV18|TRBJ2-7
CASSRGLASDEQYF
>TRBV4-1|TRBJ1-6
CASSQPYSPLHF
>TRBV27|TRBJ2-3
CASSLWSGGGLPSTDTQYF
>TRBV19|TRBJ1-2
CASSILQGASNYGYTF
>TRBV5-1|TRBJ2-2
CASSLDGWGETGELFF
>TRBV7-8|TRBJ2-3
CASSQGTYRTDTQYF
>TRBV6-5|TRBJ2-1
CASKPDRGYNEQFF
>TRBV19|TRBJ2-4
CASRQQGALAKNIQYF
>TRBV5-1|TRBJ1-2
CASSLRAGGGYTF
>TRBV5-1|TRBJ2-2
CASSLTGNTGELFF